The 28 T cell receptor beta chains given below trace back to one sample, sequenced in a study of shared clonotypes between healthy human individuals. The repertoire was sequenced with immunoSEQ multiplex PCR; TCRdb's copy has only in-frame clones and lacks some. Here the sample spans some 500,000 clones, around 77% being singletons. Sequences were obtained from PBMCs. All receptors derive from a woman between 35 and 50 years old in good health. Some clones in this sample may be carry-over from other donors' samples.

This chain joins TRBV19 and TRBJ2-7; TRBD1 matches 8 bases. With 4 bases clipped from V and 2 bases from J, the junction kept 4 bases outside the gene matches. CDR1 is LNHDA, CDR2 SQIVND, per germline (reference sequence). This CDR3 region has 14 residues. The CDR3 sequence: CASSTDRATYEQYF. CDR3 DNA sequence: TGTGCCAGTAGTACGGACAGGGCCACCTACGAGCAGTACTTC.

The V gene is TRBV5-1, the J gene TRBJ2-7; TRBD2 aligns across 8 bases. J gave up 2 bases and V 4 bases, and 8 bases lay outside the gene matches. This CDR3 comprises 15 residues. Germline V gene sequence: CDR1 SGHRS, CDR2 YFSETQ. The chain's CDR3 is CASSPRTSGPYEQYF. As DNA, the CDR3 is TGCGCCAGCAGCCCCCGTACTAGCGGCCCCTACGAGCAGTACTTC.

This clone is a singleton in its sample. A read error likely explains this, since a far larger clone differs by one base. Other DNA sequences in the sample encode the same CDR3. The DNA for the CDR3 is TGCAGCGTCGAAGATCCCAACGGGAGGGGGATGGGCACTGAAGCTTTCTTT. Translated: CSVEDPNGRGMGTEAFF. This sequence joins TRBV29-1 and TRBJ1-1, with a weak D call TRBD1 (6 bases). Germline lookup yields CDR1 SQVTM and CDR2 ANQGSEA. CDR3 length: 17 residues.

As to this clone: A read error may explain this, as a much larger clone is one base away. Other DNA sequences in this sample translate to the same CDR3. CDR3 in DNA: TGTGCCAGCAGCTCACAGATGAACACTGAAGCTTTCTTT. It codes for CASSSQMNTEAFF. The chain recombines TRBV11-3 with TRBJ1-1, with D unclear. Trimming stripped 4 bases from V and 0 bases from J, with 6 bases between. Germline V gene data show CDR1 as SGHNT and CDR2 as YENEEA. This CDR3 comprises 13 residues.

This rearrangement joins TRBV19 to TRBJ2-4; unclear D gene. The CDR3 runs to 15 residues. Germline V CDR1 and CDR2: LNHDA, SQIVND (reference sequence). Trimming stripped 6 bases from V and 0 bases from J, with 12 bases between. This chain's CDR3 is CASSKTNLAKNIQYF. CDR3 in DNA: TGTGCCAGTAGCAAGACCAATCTAGCCAAAAACATTCAGTACTTC.

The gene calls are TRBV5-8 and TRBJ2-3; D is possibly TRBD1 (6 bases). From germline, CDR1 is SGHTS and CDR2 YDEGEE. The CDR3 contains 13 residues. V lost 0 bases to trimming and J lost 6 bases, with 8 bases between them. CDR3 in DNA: TGTGCCAGCAGCTTGGACAGGGACGATACGCAGTATTTT. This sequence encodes CASSLDRDDTQYF.

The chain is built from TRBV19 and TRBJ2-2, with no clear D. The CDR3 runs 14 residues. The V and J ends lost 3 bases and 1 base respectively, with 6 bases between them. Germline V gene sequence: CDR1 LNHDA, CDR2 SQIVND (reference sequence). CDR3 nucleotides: TGTGCCAGTAGTATCCAGGAGAACACCGGGGAGCTGTTTTTT. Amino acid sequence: CASSIQENTGELFF.

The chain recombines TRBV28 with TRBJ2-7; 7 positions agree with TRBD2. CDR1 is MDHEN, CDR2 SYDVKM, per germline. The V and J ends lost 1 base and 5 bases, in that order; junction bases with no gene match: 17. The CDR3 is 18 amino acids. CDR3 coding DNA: TGTGCCAGCAGTTTATTGGGCGGGGGACCCGCAAACTACCACGAGCAGTACTTC. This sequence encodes CASSLLGGGPANYHEQYF.

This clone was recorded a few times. In nucleotides, the CDR3 is TGCGCCAGCAGCTTGGACAGCAACTCCTACGAGCAGTACTTC. Translating it yields CASSLDSNSYEQYF. This sequence joins TRBV5-1 and TRBJ2-7; D is uncertain. The V end was cut by 0 bases, the J end by 0 bases, with 7 bases between. Per germline, CDR1 SGHRS and CDR2 YFSETQ. The CDR3 has 14 residues.

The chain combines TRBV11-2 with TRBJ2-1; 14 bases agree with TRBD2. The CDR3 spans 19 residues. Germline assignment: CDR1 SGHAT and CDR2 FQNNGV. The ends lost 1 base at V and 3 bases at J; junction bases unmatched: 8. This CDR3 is CASSLAGLAGVGIYNEQFF. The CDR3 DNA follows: TGTGCCAGCAGCTTAGCGGGACTAGCGGGAGTGGGGATCTACAATGAGCAGTTCTTC. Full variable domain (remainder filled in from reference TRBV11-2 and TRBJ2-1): EAGVAQSPRYKIIEKRQSVAFWCNPISGHATLYWYQQILGQGPKLLIQFQNNGVVDDSQLPKDRFSAERLKGVDSTLKIQPAKLEDSAVYLCASSLAGLAGVGIYNEQFFGPGTRLTVL.

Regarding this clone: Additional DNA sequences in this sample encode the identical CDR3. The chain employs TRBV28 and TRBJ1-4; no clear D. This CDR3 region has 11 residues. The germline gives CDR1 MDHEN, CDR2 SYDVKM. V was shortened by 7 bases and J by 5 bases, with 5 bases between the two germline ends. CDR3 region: CASNSNEKLFF. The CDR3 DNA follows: TGTGCCAGCAATTCAAATGAAAAACTGTTTTTT.

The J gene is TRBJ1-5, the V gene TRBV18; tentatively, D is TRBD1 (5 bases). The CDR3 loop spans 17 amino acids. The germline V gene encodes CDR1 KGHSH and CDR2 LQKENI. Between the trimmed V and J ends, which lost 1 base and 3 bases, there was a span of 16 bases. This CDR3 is CASSPLPLAGPNQPQHF. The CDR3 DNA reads TGTGCCAGCTCACCACTGCCCCTGGCAGGGCCCAATCAGCCCCAGCATTTT.

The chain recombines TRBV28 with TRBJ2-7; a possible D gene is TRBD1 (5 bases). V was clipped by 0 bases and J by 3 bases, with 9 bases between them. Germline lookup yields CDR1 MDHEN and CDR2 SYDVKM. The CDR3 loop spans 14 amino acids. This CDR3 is CASSLWPGYYEQYF. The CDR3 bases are TGTGCCAGCAGTTTATGGCCAGGGTACTACGAGCAGTACTTC.

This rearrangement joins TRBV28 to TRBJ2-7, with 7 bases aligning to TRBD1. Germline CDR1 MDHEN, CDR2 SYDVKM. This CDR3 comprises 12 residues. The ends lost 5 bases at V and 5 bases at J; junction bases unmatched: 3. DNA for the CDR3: TGTGCCAGCAGTCCAACAGGGGACGAGCAGTACTTC. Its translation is CASSPTGDEQYF.

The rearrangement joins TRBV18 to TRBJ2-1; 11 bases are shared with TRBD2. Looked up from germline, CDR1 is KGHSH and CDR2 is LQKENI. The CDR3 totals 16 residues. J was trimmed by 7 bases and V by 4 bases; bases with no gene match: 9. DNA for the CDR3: TGTGCCAGCTCACAACTACTAGCGGGAGTATCAAATGAGCAGTTCTTC. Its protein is CASSQLLAGVSNEQFF.

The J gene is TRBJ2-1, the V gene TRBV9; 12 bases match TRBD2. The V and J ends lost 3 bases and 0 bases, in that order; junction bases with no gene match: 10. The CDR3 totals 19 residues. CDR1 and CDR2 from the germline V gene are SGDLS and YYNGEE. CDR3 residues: CASSGTGTSGPSSYNEQFF. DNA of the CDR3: TGTGCCAGCAGCGGGACCGGGACTAGCGGGCCTAGCTCCTACAATGAGCAGTTCTTC.

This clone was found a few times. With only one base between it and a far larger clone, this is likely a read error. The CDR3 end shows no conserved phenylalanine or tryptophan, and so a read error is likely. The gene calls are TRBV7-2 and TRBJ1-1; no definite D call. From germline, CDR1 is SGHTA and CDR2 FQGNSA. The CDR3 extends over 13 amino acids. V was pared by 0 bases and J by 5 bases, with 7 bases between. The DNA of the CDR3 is TGTGCCAGCAGCTTAGCAGGGAGGACTGAAGCTTTCCTT. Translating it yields CASSLAGRTEAFL.

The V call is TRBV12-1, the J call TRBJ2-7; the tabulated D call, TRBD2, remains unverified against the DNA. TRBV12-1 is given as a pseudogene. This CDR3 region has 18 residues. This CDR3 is CATHGAPGLAGVTYEQYF. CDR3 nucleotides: TGTGCCACGCACGGGGCACCGGGACTAGCGGGAGTTACCTACGAGCAGTACTTC.

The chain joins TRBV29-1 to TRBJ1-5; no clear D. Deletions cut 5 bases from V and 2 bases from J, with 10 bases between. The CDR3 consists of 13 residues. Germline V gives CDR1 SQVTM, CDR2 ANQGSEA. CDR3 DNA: TGCAGCGTTAAAATCGGGGGCAATCAGCCCCAGCATTTT. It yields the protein CSVKIGGNQPQHF. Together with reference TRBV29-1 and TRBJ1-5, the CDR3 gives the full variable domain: SAVISQKPSRDICQRGTSLTIQCQVDSQVTMMFWYRQQPGQSLTLIATANQGSEATYESGFVIDKFPISRPNLTFSTLTVSNMSPEDSSIYLCSVKIGGNQPQHFGDGTRLSIL.

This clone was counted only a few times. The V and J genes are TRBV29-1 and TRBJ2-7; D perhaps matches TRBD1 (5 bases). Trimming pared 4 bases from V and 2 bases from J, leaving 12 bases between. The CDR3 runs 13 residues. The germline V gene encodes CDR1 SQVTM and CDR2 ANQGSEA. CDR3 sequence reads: CSVASTAAYEQYF. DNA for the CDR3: TGCAGCGTTGCGTCGACAGCCGCCTACGAGCAGTACTTC.

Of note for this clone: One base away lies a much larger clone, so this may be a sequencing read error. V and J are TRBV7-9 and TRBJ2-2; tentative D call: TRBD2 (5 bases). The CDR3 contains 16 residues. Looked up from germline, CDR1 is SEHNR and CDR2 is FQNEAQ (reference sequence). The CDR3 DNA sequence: TGTGCCAGCAGCCAGTCCCCGACTGGGAACACCGGGGAGCAGTTTTTT. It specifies CASSQSPTGNTGEQFF.

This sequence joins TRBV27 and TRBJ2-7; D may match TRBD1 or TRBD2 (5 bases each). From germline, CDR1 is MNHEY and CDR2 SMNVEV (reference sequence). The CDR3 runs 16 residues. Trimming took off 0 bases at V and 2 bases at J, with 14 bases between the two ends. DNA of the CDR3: TGTGCCAGCAGTTTATCGATAGGGACGTTGACCTACGAGCAGTACTTC. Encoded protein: CASSLSIGTLTYEQYF.

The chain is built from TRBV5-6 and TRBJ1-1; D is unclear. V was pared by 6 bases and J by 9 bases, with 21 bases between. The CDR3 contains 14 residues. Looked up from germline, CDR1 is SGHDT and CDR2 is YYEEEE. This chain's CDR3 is CASTPRGGSYKAFF. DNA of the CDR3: TGTGCCAGCACCCCCCGTGGAGGGAGTTATAAAGCTTTCTTT.

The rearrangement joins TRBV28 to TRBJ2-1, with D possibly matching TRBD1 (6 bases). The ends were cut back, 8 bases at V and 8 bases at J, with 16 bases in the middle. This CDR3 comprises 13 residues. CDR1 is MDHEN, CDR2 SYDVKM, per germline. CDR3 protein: CASGGQADDEQFF. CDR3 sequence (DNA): TGTGCCAGCGGGGGCCAGGCGGACGATGAGCAGTTCTTC.

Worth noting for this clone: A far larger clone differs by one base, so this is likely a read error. The CDR3 coding sequence is TGCGCCAGCAGCACTAGCGGGAGGGCCAGGGAGCGGTACTTC. Its translation: CASSTSGRARERYF. The chain uses TRBV5-1 and TRBJ2-7, with 13 bases fitting TRBD2. CDR3 size: 14 residues. The V gene's germline CDR1 is SGHRS and CDR2 YFSETQ.

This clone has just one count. The CDR3 protein is CASSSLTGTGPQHF. In DNA form, the CDR3 reads TGTGCCAGCAGTTCTTTGACAGGTACGGGGCCCCAGCATTTT. The chain recombines TRBV6-5 with TRBJ1-5; D may be TRBD1 (6 bases). Germline CDR1 and CDR2: MNHEY and SVGAGI. The V end lost 4 bases, the J end lost 9 bases, and 16 bases lay between the germline ends. The CDR3 contains 14 residues.

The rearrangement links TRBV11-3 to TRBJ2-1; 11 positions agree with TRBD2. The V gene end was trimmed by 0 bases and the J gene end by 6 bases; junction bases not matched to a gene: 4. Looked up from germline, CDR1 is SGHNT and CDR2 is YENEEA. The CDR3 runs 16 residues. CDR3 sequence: CASSLETGTSGNEQFF. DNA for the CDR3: TGTGCCAGCAGCTTAGAGACCGGGACTAGCGGCAATGAGCAGTTCTTC.

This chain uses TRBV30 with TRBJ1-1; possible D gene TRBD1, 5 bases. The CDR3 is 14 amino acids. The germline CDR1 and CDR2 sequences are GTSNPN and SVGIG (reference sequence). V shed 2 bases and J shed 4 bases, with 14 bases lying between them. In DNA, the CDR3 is TGTGCCTGGAGTCCAGGGTTCTCGGGCACTGAAGCTTTCTTT. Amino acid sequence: CAWSPGFSGTEAFF.